The source of this T cell receptor (beta chain) is a study of shared clonotypes between healthy human individuals. Researchers ran the assay at a deep level. The protocol was immunoSEQ multiplex PCR, while the TCRdb copy is restricted to in-frame clones and leaves out a portion. The sample holds over 950,000 clones, around three quarters seen once. The CDR3 runs 17 residues. V lost 1 base and J 6 bases, leaving 21 bases between the germline ends. The germline gives CDR1 SQVTM, CDR2 ANQGSEA. Each sample came from a Caucasian adult donor living in Nashville, Tennessee. Input material: memory CD4+ T cells from PBMCs. Subset reported: CD45RA-negative fraction. The gene calls are TRBV29-1 and TRBJ2-2; possible D gene TRBD2, 5 bases. The origin of this receptor is a young man in good health. Some clones in this sample may be carry-over from other donors' samples. The CDR3 reads CSVEGQAGRGNAGELFF. As DNA, the CDR3 is TGCAGCGTTGAAGGTCAGGCGGGCCGAGGAAATGCCGGGGAGCTGTTTTTT.